This TCR beta chain originates from a study of T cell responses to AZD1222 COVID-19 vaccine. Whole-study context: The study pooled second doses at about 4 or about 12 weeks.

Only in-frame clones appear in the TCRdb table, and some are missing; sequencing was by immunoSEQ multiplex PCR. The sample consists of roughly 150,000 clones, about 89% of them appearing once. Trimming stripped 0 bases from V and 7 bases from J, with 12 bases between. Per germline, CDR1 LNHNV and CDR2 YYDKDF (reference sequence). This CDR3 spans 14 amino acids. Findings of the study overall: In a largely white British group with more females than males, clonal diversity was possibly underestimated.

This clone has just a few counts. Its antigen is not identified. The clonotype originates from an adult in good health. The gene calls are TRBV15 and TRBJ1-2; no firm D call. Here the sequenced sample was peripheral blood, taken on day 0 of AZD1222 vaccination. The CDR3 DNA sequence: TGTGCCACCAGCAGAGATTATCCGAGGTCTGGCTACACCTTC. Protein: CATSRDYPRSGYTF.